The 8 T cell receptor beta chains reported below all come from one sample, sequenced in a study of spatial heterogeneity in lung cancer. Each CDR3 protein is one row after TCRdb ran MiXCR on the 5' RACE reads. The sample yields about 94,000 distinct CDR3 sequences, approximately 20% seen once. Time point indicated: blood at routine non-recurrence follow-up after resection. The starting material was PBMCs, obtained at follow-up. Receptors were obtained from a male donor with early-stage non-small cell lung cancer.

The chain has TRBV19 and TRBJ1-1; 9 bases line up with TRBD1. Germline V gene lookup returns CDR1 LNHDA and CDR2 SQIVND (reference sequence). V gave up 4 bases and J gave up 7 bases; unmatched junction bases: 10. This CDR3 comprises 15 residues. The CDR3 loop is CASSSTGGAGVEAFF. CDR3 sequence (DNA): TGTGCCAGTAGTAGTACAGGGGGCGCCGGGGTTGAAGCTTTCTTT.

The chain couples TRBV20-1 to TRBJ2-3; 7 bases align to TRBD2. The germline V gene encodes CDR1 DFQATT and CDR2 SNEGSKA (reference sequence). The J segment lost 6 bases and the V segment lost 0 bases, leaving 9 bases of the junction unmatched. The CDR3 runs to 15 residues. The CDR3 region is CSARDLGYSGDTQYF. The CDR3 nucleotides read TGCAGTGCTAGAGATCTGGGGTATAGCGGGGATACGCAGTATTTT.

The genes are TRBV6-2 or TRBV6-3 and TRBJ1-6; the D is unclear. The CDR3 is 13 residues long. Germline assignment: CDR1 MNHEY and CDR2 SVGEGT. Trimming left V 7 bases short and J 9 bases short, with 13 bases between. This chain's CDR3 is CASTQMGSSPLHF. CDR3 nucleotides: TGTGCCAGCACCCAGATGGGGAGTTCACCCCTCCACTTT.

Many counts were recorded for this clonotype. The chain carries TRBV30 and TRBJ1-2; the D is unclear. Germline values: CDR1 GTSNPN, CDR2 SVGIG (reference sequence). Trimming took off 7 bases at V and 4 bases at J, with 10 bases between the two ends. The CDR3 is 11 amino acids. The CDR3 DNA reads TGTGCCTCTCTTATTGGCTATGGCTACACCTTC. Amino acids: CASLIGYGYTF.

The rearrangement uses TRBV19 and TRBJ1-4, with D possibly TRBD1 on 5 matching bases. This CDR3 is 14 amino acids long. CDR1 is LNHDA, CDR2 SQIVND, per germline (reference sequence). The ends were cut back, 4 bases at V and 5 bases at J, with 11 bases in the middle. The CDR3 region is CASSKEGSNEKLFF. CDR3 sequence (DNA): TGTGCCAGTAGTAAGGAGGGGTCCAATGAAAAACTGTTTTTT.

This clonotype appeared once. The chain joins TRBV20-1 to TRBJ2-1; 8 nucleotides align to TRBD2. With 3 bases clipped from V and 8 bases from J, the junction kept 12 bases outside the gene matches. Germline loops: CDR1 DFQATT, CDR2 SNEGSKA (reference sequence). The CDR3 is 15 amino acids. CDR3 loop: CSASAPGGAFHEQFF. The CDR3, as DNA: TGCAGTGCTAGCGCCCCGGGGGGGGCGTTTCATGAGCAGTTCTTC.

This clonotype was recorded a few times. The V and J genes are TRBV4-1 and TRBJ1-4; TRBD1 agrees at 10 bases. V lost 2 bases, J lost 8 bases, and 8 bases stayed unmatched. CDR1 and CDR2 from the germline V gene are MGHRA and YSYEKL. The CDR3 runs 16 residues. This chain's CDR3 is CASSQPGQGSVEKLFF. Here the CDR3 DNA reads TGCGCCAGCAGCCAACCGGGACAGGGGTCTGTAGAAAAACTGTTTTTT.

This sequence joins TRBV9 and TRBJ2-1; D gene uncertain. V lost 4 bases and J lost 9, with 17 bases in between. The CDR3 has 14 residues. Germline CDR1 is SGDLS and CDR2 is YYNGEE. In nucleotides, the CDR3 is TGTGCCAGCAGCCCGAGTAGGAGCGACGCTGAGCAGTTCTTC. It translates to CASSPSRSDAEQFF.